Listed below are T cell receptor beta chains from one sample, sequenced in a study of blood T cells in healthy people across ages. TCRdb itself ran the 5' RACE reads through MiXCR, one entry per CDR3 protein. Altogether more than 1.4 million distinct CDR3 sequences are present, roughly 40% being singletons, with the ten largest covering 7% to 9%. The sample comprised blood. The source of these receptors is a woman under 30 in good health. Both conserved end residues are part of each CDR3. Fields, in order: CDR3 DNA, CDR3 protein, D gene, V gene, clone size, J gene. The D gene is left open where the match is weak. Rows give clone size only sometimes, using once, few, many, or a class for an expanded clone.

CDR3 DNA: TGTGCCTGGAGTACAGCGGGAGATACGCAGTATTTT
CDR3 protein: CAWSTAGDTQYF
D gene: .
V gene: TRBV30
clone size: .
J gene: TRBJ2-3

CDR3 DNA: TGCGCCAGCAGCTTGGATCTCCCTAGGCAGTATTTT
CDR3 protein: CASSLDLPRQYF
D gene: .
V gene: TRBV5-1
clone size: few
J gene: TRBJ2-3

CDR3 DNA: TGTGCCAGCAGCCCGACAGGGTCGGGGGAGCAGTACTTC
CDR3 protein: CASSPTGSGEQYF
D gene: TRBD1
V gene: TRBV7-6
clone size: .
J gene: TRBJ2-7

CDR3 DNA: TGTGCCAGCAGCAAACCGGGACAGGGGGCTGTTGACTATGGCTACACCTTC
CDR3 protein: CASSKPGQGAVDYGYTF
D gene: TRBD1
V gene: TRBV4-2
clone size: .
J gene: TRBJ1-2

CDR3 DNA: TGTGCCAGCACTAACAGTAACTACGAGCAGTACTTC
CDR3 protein: CASTNSNYEQYF
D gene: .
V gene: TRBV6-1
clone size: few
J gene: TRBJ2-7

CDR3 DNA: TGCAGTGCTCTACACCCCTCCTACGAGCAGTACTTC
CDR3 protein: CSALHPSYEQYF
D gene: .
V gene: TRBV20-1
clone size: once
J gene: TRBJ2-7

CDR3 DNA: TGCAGCGTCCCGGACAGGGGAGGCTACACCTTC
CDR3 protein: CSVPDRGGYTF
D gene: TRBD1
V gene: TRBV29-1
clone size: .
J gene: TRBJ1-2

CDR3 DNA: TGCAGTGCCCCCGGGACAGGGGGCTCCCGGGCCTACGAGCAGTACTTC
CDR3 protein: CSAPGTGGSRAYEQYF
D gene: TRBD1
V gene: TRBV20-1
clone size: .
J gene: TRBJ2-7

CDR3 DNA: TGTGCCGGGGACAGGGGACACTATGGCTACACCTTC
CDR3 protein: CAGDRGHYGYTF
D gene: TRBD1
V gene: TRBV7-9
clone size: .
J gene: TRBJ1-2

CDR3 DNA: TGCAGCGTTGAAATGGGGATCCGGACAGATACGCAGTATTTT
CDR3 protein: CSVEMGIRTDTQYF
D gene: .
V gene: TRBV29-1
clone size: many
J gene: TRBJ2-3

CDR3 DNA: TGTGCCAGCAGCAGAAACCCTAACTATGGCTACACCTTC
CDR3 protein: CASSRNPNYGYTF
D gene: .
V gene: TRBV6-5
clone size: once
J gene: TRBJ1-2

CDR3 DNA: TGTGCCAGCAGCCCGGGACAGGGTGGCGCCTACGAGCAGTACTTC
CDR3 protein: CASSPGQGGAYEQYF
D gene: TRBD1
V gene: TRBV3-1
clone size: few
J gene: TRBJ2-7

CDR3 DNA: TGTGCCAGCGGCAAACAGGGCCCTAACTATGGCTACACCTTC
CDR3 protein: CASGKQGPNYGYTF
D gene: .
V gene: TRBV27
clone size: .
J gene: TRBJ1-2

CDR3 DNA: TGTGCCAGCAGCCAAGAAGAGGAGGTAGCTTCTTTCAATGAGCAGTACTTC
CDR3 protein: CASSQEEEVASFNEQYF
D gene: .
V gene: TRBV4-2
clone size: few
J gene: TRBJ2-7

CDR3 DNA: TGCAGTGCTAAGTACGGGACGGACAATCAGCCCCAGCATTTT
CDR3 protein: CSAKYGTDNQPQHF
D gene: .
V gene: TRBV20-1
clone size: .
J gene: TRBJ1-5

CDR3 DNA: TGCGCCAGCAATAACCAGGGGGGCCCGTACAATGAGCAGTTCTTC
CDR3 protein: CASNNQGGPYNEQFF
D gene: .
V gene: TRBV4-1
clone size: few
J gene: TRBJ2-1

CDR3 DNA: TGTGCCATCAGTGAGGTGGAAACGAACACTGAAGCTTTCTTT
CDR3 protein: CAISEVETNTEAFF
D gene: .
V gene: TRBV10-3
clone size: .
J gene: TRBJ1-1

CDR3 DNA: TGTGCCAGCAGTGAAATCACTAGCGGGAGGAGGCAGACCCAGTACTTC
CDR3 protein: CASSEITSGRRQTQYF
D gene: TRBD2
V gene: TRBV6-1
clone size: few
J gene: TRBJ2-5

CDR3 DNA: TGTGCCAGCAGGACAACCGAGGTGGCTGAAGCTTTCTTT
CDR3 protein: CASRTTEVAEAFF
D gene: .
V gene: TRBV6-5
clone size: .
J gene: TRBJ1-1

CDR3 DNA: TGCAGCGTTGATGCCGGGGACGAATTCACAGATACGCAGTATTTT
CDR3 protein: CSVDAGDEFTDTQYF
D gene: .
V gene: TRBV29-1
clone size: .
J gene: TRBJ2-3

CDR3 DNA: TGTGCCAGCAGTCAATTCCCGGCCCAGTACTTC
CDR3 protein: CASSQFPAQYF
D gene: .
V gene: TRBV2
clone size: .
J gene: TRBJ2-5

CDR3 DNA: TGTGCCTGGAGTGAAGGGCTGGGGAACACTGAAGCTTTCTTT
CDR3 protein: CAWSEGLGNTEAFF
D gene: .
V gene: TRBV30
clone size: .
J gene: TRBJ1-1

CDR3 DNA: TGTGCCAGTGTCGATGGGGGAGGCTATCAGCCCCAGCATTTT
CDR3 protein: CASVDGGGYQPQHF
D gene: .
V gene: TRBV5-8
clone size: once
J gene: TRBJ1-5

CDR3 DNA: TGTGCCACCAGCTCTGGCTATGGCTACACCTTC
CDR3 protein: CATSSGYGYTF
D gene: .
V gene: TRBV15
clone size: few
J gene: TRBJ1-2

CDR3 DNA: TGCGCCAGCAGCCTTCTACCAGCCGACGAGCAGTACTTC
CDR3 protein: CASSLLPADEQYF
D gene: .
V gene: TRBV4-1
clone size: .
J gene: TRBJ2-7

CDR3 DNA: TGTGCCACCCGGGACCGCAGGTTAGCTAACTATGGCTACACCTTC
CDR3 protein: CATRDRRLANYGYTF
D gene: .
V gene: TRBV27
clone size: few
J gene: TRBJ1-2

CDR3 DNA: TGTGCCAGCAGTTCCTTTTATACCCGGGACAGGGAGGCAGATACGCAGTATTTT
CDR3 protein: CASSSFYTRDREADTQYF
D gene: TRBD1
V gene: TRBV5-6
clone size: .
J gene: TRBJ2-3